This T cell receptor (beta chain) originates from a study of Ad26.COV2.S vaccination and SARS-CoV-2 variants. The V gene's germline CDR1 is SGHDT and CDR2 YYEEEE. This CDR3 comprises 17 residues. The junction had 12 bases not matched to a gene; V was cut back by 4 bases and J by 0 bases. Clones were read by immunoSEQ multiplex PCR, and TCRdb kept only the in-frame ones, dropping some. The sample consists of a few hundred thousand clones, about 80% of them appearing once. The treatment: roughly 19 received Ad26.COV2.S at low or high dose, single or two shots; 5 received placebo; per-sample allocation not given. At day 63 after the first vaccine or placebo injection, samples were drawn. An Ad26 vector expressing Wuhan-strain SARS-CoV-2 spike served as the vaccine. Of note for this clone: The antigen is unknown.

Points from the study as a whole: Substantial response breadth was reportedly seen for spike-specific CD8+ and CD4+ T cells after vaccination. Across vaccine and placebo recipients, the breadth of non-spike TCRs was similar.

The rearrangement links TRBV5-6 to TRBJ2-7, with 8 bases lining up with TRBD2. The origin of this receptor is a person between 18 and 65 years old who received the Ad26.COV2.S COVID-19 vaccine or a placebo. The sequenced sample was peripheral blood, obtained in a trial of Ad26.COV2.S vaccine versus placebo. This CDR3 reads CASSPGGAGTNSYEQYF. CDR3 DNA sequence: TGTGCCAGCAGCCCGGGAGGGGCAGGGACCAACTCCTACGAGCAGTACTTC.